This TCR beta chain was captured by sequencing in a study of long-term antiretroviral therapy in people with HIV (dated by TCRdb to the early 2020s). Background on the whole study: The earliest samples were collected approximately a decade before the 2015 WHO recommendation for immediate ART, a period when ART was typically delayed until CD4 counts fell. Of the roughly 27 participants with HIV, approximately twelve were female. From some 28 adults with confirmed HIV infection, the cohort provided some 200 cryopreserved PBMC samples, gathered serially across a mean of about six years (range 1-12). No cross-contamination during QIAcube processing was seen in test extractions of a monoclonal T-cell line run alongside 33 polyclonal samples. This retrospective serial study examined whether starting ART and sustained HIV suppression were associated with changes in the composition and diversity of the TRB repertoire in peripheral blood. Points the paper makes about the study in general: Because PBMC availability was limited, only the TCR beta chain was sequenced, with no alpha chain pairing. Because pre-ART samples had limited cell numbers, unsorted PBMC were profiled rather than sorted CD4+ and CD8+ T cells. Samples dated from the mid-2000s to the late 2010s, and the ART regimens used may be less effective than current ones. At every time point, the repertoire was dominated by expanded TRB clones first identified before ART initiation, although this dominance fluctuated and, in many PLHIV, declined after ART. Inferences about post-ART repertoire changes were limited because no data were available on ART adherence, viral resistance or therapy changes. HIV repertoires had narrower CDR3 length ranges than controls, and the network structure suggested an antigen-experienced repertoire that shifted only slightly toward naive after ART. Starting ART was linked to a significant rise in TRB diversity, yet even with long-term ART the diversity remained significantly lower than in transplant donor controls.

From the cysteine up to the phenylalanine, the CDR3 has a length of 15 residues. Of all the DNA, just the CDR3 is kept, 45 bases in frame from base 1. Per the germline V gene, MGHRA is the CDR1 and YSYEKL is the CDR2. A distance of 12 bases separates the germline ends of V and J, which lose 4 bases and 0 bases respectively. To be included, a participant needed at least one PBMC sample from before ART initiation plus at least two post-ART samples. Every participant with HIV received treatment in the United States of America. Before DNA extraction, cryopreserved samples of roughly 1-11 million PBMC were thawed and then washed. At the time of the earliest PBMC sample, participants with HIV were aged between roughly 20 and 55 years. PBMC samples from each participant spanned 1-4 timepoints before ART initiation and 2-8 timepoints after ART initiation, with a median of 7 samples. For every participant, serial HIV viral load, CD4+ T-cell count, ART history and demographic data were obtained. Genomic DNA was extracted from unsorted PBMC with a Qiagen kit on a QIAcube, with processing performed in batches of 12 samples.

In regard to this clone: Its antigen remains unidentified. No base quality information exists; no much larger clone differs at one position.

The immunoSEQ hsTCRB v3.0 assay was used at survey level resolution to sequence the TRB variable region. A depth of about 40,000-50,000 T-cell genomes per sample was targeted for TRB sequencing. Pooled TRB libraries were sequenced on an Illumina MiSeq with a v3 150-cycle kit. The published analysis was carried out like this. Analysis of repertoires was carried out in R inside a reproducible Nextflow workflow spanning QC, data transformation and analysis. LymphoSeq2, an R package for exploring AIRR-Seq data, was used to implement the custom analyses. A few samples yielding fewer than 5000 total TRB sequences were excluded, leaving approximately 190 analyzed HIV repertoires. Of the 188 retained HIV repertoires, about 59 were collected before and more than 120 after ART initiation. Each repertoire was downsampled to 5000 TRB nucleotide sequences, and summary statistics were averaged across 100 downsampling iterations. TRB sequences were retained for analysis only if CDR3 regions of at least seven amino acids were present. Diversity was assessed using a clonality score derived from Shannon entropy and using the Gini coefficient. In repertoire networks, the top 5000 CDR3 amino acid sequences were linked whenever an edit distance of one separated two sequences. For TRB CDR3 amino acid sequences, GLIPH2 was used to predict antigen specificity groups and MHC restriction. To flag known CMV, EBV, HIV or tissue antigen associations, CDR3 amino acid sequences were matched against VDJdb and McPAS-TCR. Pre-ART, post-ART and control groups were compared with Wilcoxon signed-rank tests and Holm-Bonferroni correction. TCRdb holds this immuneACCESS table with in-frame rearrangements only. Some clones are missing; in checked studies, unresolved V genes explain under half, and the rest has no known cause. V and J calls and clone size are copied from that table; D and trimming were computed from the DNA. In this sample the table shows tens of thousands of clones, about 89% of which occur a single time. Clones ranked in the top ten supply 5.1% of the sample.

The specimen was unsorted PBMCs, collected 0.1 years before starting antiretroviral therapy. The chain uses TRBV4-1 and TRBJ1-1; the D gene cannot be resolved reliably. The clonotype comes from a woman between 45 and 65 years old with HIV. The DNA sequence reads TGCGCCAGCAGCCCCGACCGAGGCGTGAACACTGAAGCTTTCTTT. Translation gives CASSPDRGVNTEAFF.